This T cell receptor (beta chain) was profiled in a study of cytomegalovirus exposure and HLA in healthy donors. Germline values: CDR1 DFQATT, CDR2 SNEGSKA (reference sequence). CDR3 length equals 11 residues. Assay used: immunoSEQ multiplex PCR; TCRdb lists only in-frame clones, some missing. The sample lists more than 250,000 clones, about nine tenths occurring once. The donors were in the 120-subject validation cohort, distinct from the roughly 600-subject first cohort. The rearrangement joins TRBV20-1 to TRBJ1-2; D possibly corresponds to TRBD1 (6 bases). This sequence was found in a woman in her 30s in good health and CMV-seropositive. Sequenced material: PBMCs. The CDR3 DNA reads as TGCTCGGCACAGGGACCCTATGGCTACACCTTC. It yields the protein CSAQGPYGYTF.